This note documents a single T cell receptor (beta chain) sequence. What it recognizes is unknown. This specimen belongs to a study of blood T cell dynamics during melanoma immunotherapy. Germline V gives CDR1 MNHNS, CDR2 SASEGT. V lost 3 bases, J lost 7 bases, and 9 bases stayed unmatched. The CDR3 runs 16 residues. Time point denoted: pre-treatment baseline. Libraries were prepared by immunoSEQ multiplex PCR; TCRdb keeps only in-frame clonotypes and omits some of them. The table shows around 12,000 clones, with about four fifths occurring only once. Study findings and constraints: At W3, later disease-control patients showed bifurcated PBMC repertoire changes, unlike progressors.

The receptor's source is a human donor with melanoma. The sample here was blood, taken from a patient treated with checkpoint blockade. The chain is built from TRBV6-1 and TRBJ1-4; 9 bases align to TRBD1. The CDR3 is CASSERTGVGFEKLFF. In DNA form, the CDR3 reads TGTGCCAGCAGTGAGCGGACAGGGGTCGGTTTTGAAAAACTGTTTTTT.